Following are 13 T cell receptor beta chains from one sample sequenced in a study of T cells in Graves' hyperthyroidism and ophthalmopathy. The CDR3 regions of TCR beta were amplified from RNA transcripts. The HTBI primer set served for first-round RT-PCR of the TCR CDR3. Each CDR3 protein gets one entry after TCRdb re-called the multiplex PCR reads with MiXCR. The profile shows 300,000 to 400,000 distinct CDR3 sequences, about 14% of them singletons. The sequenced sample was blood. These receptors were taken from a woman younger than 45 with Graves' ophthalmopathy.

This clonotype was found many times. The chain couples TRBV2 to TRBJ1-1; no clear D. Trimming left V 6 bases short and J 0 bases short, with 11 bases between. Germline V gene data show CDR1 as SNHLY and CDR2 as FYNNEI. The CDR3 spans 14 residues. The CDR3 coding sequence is TGTGCCAGCAGCAAGGCGTTGTTGAACACTGAAGCTTTCTTT. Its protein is CASSKALLNTEAFF.

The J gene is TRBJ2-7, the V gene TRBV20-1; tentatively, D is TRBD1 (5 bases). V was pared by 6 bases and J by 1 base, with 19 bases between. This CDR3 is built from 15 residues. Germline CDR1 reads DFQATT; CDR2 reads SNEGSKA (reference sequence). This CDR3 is CSAITPRELSYEQYF. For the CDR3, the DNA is TGCAGTGCCATTACCCCCAGGGAATTGTCCTACGAGCAGTACTTC.

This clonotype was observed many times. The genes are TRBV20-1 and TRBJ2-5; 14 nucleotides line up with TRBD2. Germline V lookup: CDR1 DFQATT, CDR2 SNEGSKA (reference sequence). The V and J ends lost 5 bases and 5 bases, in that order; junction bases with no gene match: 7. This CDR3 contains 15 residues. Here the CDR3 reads CSAATSGGVWETQYF. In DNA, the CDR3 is TGCAGTGCTGCGACTAGCGGGGGGGTATGGGAGACCCAGTACTTC.

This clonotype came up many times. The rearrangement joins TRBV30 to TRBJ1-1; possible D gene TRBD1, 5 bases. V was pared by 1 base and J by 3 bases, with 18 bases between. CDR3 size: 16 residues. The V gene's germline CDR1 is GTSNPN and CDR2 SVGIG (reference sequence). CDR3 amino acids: CAWSAQGRVIDTEAFF. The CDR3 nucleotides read TGTGCCTGGAGTGCCCAGGGCAGGGTAATAGACACTGAAGCTTTCTTT.

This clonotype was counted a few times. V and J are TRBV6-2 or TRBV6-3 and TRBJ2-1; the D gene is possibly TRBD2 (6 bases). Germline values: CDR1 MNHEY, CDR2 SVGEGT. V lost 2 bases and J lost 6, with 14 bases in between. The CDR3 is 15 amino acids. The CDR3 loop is CASSYGGGFGNEQFF. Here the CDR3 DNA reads TGTGCCAGCAGTTACGGAGGAGGGTTCGGCAATGAGCAGTTCTTC.

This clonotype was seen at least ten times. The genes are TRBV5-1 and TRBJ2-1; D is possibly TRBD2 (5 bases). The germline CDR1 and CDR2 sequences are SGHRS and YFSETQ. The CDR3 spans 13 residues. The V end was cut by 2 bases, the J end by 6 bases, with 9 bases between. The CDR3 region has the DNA TGCGCCAGCAGCTTCTTGCGGGTCAATGAGCAGTTCTTC. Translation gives CASSFLRVNEQFF. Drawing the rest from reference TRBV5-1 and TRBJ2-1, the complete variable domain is KAGVTQTPRYLIKTRGQQVTLSCSPISGHRSVSWYQQTPGQGLQFLFEYFSETQRNKGNFPGRFSGRQFSNSRSEMNVSTLELGDSALYLCASSFLRVNEQFFGPGTRLTVL.

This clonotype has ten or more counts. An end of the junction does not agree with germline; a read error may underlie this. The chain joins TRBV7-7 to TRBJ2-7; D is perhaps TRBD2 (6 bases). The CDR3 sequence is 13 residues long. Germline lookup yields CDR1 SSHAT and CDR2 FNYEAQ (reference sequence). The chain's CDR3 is CASSFGEVGEQYF. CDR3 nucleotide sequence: TGTGCTAGCAGCTTCGGGGAGGTTGGCGAGCAGTACTTC.

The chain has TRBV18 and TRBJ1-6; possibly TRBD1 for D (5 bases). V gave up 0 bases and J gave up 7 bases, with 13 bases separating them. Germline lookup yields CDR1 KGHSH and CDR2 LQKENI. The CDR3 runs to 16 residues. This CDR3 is CASSPPQGGGNSPLHF. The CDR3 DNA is TGTGCCAGCTCACCACCGCAGGGAGGTGGCAATTCACCCCTCCACTTT.

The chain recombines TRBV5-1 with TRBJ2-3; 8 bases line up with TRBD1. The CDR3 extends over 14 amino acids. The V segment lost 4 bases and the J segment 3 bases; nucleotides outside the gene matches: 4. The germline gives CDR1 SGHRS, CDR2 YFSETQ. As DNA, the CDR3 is TGCGCCAGCAGCACGGACAGGGCAACAGATACGCAGTATTTT. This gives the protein CASSTDRATDTQYF.

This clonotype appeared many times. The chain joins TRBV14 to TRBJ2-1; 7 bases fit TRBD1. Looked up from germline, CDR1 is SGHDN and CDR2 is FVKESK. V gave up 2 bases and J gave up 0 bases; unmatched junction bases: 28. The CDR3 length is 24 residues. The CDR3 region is CASSQSSRVSKTGSFLSSYNEQFF. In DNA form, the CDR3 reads TGTGCCAGCAGCCAATCATCAAGGGTCTCGAAGACAGGGTCATTCTTGAGCTCCTACAATGAGCAGTTCTTC.

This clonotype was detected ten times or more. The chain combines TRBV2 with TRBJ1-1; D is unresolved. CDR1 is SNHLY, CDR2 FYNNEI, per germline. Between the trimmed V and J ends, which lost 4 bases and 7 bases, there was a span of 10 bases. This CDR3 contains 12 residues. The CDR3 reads CASSVNTREAFF. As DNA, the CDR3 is TGTGCCAGCAGTGTCAACACCCGTGAAGCTTTCTTT.

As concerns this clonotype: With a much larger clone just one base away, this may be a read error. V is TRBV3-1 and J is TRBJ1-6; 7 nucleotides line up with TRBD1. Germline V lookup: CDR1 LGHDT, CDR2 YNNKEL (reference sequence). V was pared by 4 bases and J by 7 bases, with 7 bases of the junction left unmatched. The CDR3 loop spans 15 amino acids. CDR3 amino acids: CASSRIPTGNSPLHF. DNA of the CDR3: TGTGCCAGCAGCCGAATCCCGACAGGGAATTCACCCCTCCACTTT.

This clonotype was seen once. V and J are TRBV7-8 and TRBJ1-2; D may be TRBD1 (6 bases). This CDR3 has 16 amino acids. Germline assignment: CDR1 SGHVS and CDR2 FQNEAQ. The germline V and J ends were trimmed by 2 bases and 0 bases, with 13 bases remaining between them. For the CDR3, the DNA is TGTGCCAGCAGCTTATCGGGGGCGGGAGCTAACTATGGCTACACCTTC. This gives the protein CASSLSGAGANYGYTF.